This T cell receptor beta chain is drawn from a study of cytomegalovirus exposure and HLA in healthy donors. The study's findings and limits: Cytomegalovirus association was listed for 150 to 200 TCR beta chains. CMV serostatus alone was available as immune exposure information. In a later analysis, most CMV-associated TCR beta chains appeared HLA-restricted. Equally common other TCR beta chains were less clonally expanded than HLA-associated ones, a later analysis found.

Germline trimming cut 6 bases from V and 0 bases from J; bases unmatched to any gene: 3. The CDR3 extends over 15 amino acids. Germline CDR1 is MGHRA and CDR2 is YSYEKL. A remark on this clone: What it recognizes is unknown.

PCR employed 60 Vbeta and 13 Jbeta primers. Only in-frame clones appear in the TCRdb table, and some are missing; sequencing was by immunoSEQ multiplex PCR. The sample holds tens of thousands of clones, 75% to 85% seen once. The specimen was PBMCs. This clonotype originated in a woman aged 40 to 50 in good health and CMV-seronegative. The rearrangement uses TRBV4-1 and TRBJ2-3; 10 nucleotides agree with TRBD2. The CDR3 sequence is CASRPSGRSTDTQYF. As DNA, the CDR3 is TGCGCCAGCAGGCCTAGCGGGAGAAGCACAGATACGCAGTATTTT.